Shown below are 26 T cell receptor beta chains from a single sample sequenced in a study of blood T cell repertoires in COVID-19. TCRdb keeps only in-frame clones here, not all; method: immunoSEQ multiplex PCR. This sample has under 200,000 clones, with roughly four fifths found just once. The sequencing input was peripheral blood. The receptors were sampled from a woman of 80 years or more with COVID-19, enrolled during active disease.

The rearrangement links TRBV5-5 to TRBJ2-2; D might be TRBD1 (5 bases). This CDR3 spans 18 amino acids. The V and J ends lost 0 bases and 1 base respectively, with 16 bases between them. Germline V gives CDR1 SGHKS, CDR2 YYEKEE (reference sequence). CDR3 DNA: TGTGCCAGCAGCTTGGGGTCCCGGGTGGGGCGGAACACCGGGGAGCTGTTTTTT. Translation: CASSLGSRVGRNTGELFF.

The rearrangement links TRBV7-2 to TRBJ2-1; the D is unclear. V lost 3 bases and J 0 bases, leaving 9 bases between the germline ends. The CDR3 loop spans 15 amino acids. Germline V CDR1 and CDR2: SGHTA, FQGNSA. CDR3: CASSFAAASYNEQFF. CDR3 sequence (DNA): TGTGCCAGCAGCTTCGCGGCCGCCTCCTACAATGAGCAGTTCTTC.

The genes are TRBV18 and TRBJ1-1; 9 bases match TRBD1. There are 15 residues in the CDR3. Trimming took 3 bases from V and 4 from J; bases not matched to a gene: 6. Per germline, CDR1 KGHSH and CDR2 LQKENI. In nucleotides, the CDR3 is TGTGCCAGCTCACCCACAGGGGGCGGAAGCACTGAAGCTTTCTTT. Protein product: CASSPTGGGSTEAFF.

The gene calls are TRBV7-2 and TRBJ2-1; 12 bases align to TRBD2. V lost 6 bases to trimming and J lost 4 bases; unmatched junction nucleotides: 7. Germline lookup yields CDR1 SGHTA and CDR2 FQGNSA. The CDR3 extends over 16 amino acids. In nucleotides, the CDR3 is TGTGCCAGCAGACCCTCTAGCGGGAGGGTGTACAATGAGCAGTTCTTC. Encoded protein: CASRPSSGRVYNEQFF.

The V gene is TRBV12-3 or TRBV12-4, the J gene TRBJ2-4; TRBD2 is a possible D gene (5 bases). The CDR3 runs 13 residues. V was trimmed by 3 bases and J by 6 bases, leaving 9 bases between them. CDR3 sequence reads: CASSLSGINIQYF. The CDR3 DNA follows: TGTGCCAGCAGTTTGTCGGGGATAAACATTCAGTACTTC.

This clone was counted only a few times. The CDR3 DNA sequence: TGTGCCAGCAGCCACTGGACTGCCGGGGAGCTGTTTTTT. The encoded protein is CASSHWTAGELFF. V is TRBV3-1 (or the pseudogene TRBV3-2) and J is TRBJ2-2, with TRBD2 as a possible D gene (5 bases). Looked up from germline, CDR1 is LGHDT and CDR2 is YNNKEL (reference sequence). Trimming pared 3 bases from V and 6 bases from J, leaving 8 bases between. The CDR3 length is 13 residues.

The rearrangement links TRBV11-2 to TRBJ2-5; D is perhaps TRBD2 (7 bases). CDR1 is SGHAT, CDR2 FQNNGV, per germline. V dropped 4 bases and J dropped 4 bases, with 16 bases sitting between them. The CDR3 contains 15 residues. The CDR3 sequence: CASSSRWGGPETQYF. The CDR3 DNA sequence: TGTGCCAGCAGCTCCCGATGGGGGGGCCCAGAGACCCAGTACTTC.

The chain links TRBV27 to TRBJ1-2; no firm D call. Germline V lookup: CDR1 MNHEY, CDR2 SMNVEV (reference sequence). The CDR3 loop spans 14 amino acids. V was shortened by 3 bases and J by 4 bases, with 12 bases between the two germline ends. CDR3 region: CASSFRNGLYGYTF. The CDR3 coding sequence is TGTGCCAGCAGTTTTCGCAATGGGCTCTATGGCTACACCTTC.

The chain is built from TRBV7-3 and TRBJ2-2; TRBD1 agrees at 9 bases. V shed 7 bases, J shed 7 bases, and the junction held 7 bases outside the gene matches. This CDR3 region has 14 residues. Germline V gene data show CDR1 as SGHTA and CDR2 as FQGTGA. Here the CDR3 reads CASTRDRDSGELFF. CDR3 nucleotides: TGTGCCAGCACAAGGGACAGGGATAGCGGGGAGCTGTTTTTT.

The chain employs TRBV14 and TRBJ1-3, with TRBD1 matching 10 bases. J gave up 3 bases and V 5 bases, and 7 bases lay outside the gene matches. The CDR3 totals 16 residues. CDR1 SGHDN and CDR2 FVKESK come from the germline V gene. The CDR3 sequence is CASSNRQGAGGNTIYF. CDR3 DNA sequence: TGTGCCAGCAGCAATCGACAGGGGGCTGGTGGAAACACCATATATTTT.

This chain links TRBV18 with TRBJ2-2, with 9 bases matching TRBD1. From germline, CDR1 is KGHSH and CDR2 LQKENI. Trimming cost V 6 bases and J 1 base; bases outside gene matches: 6. This CDR3 has 16 amino acids. The CDR3 here is CASSDGQGWNTGELFF. The CDR3 nucleotides are TGTGCCAGCTCGGACGGACAGGGGTGGAACACCGGGGAGCTGTTTTTT.

This chain connects TRBV6-5 to TRBJ2-3; D not resolved. V gave up 11 bases and J gave up 2 bases, with 14 bases separating them. In germline, CDR1 is MNHEY, CDR2 SVGAGI. The CDR3 length is 13 residues. Here the CDR3 DNA reads TGTGCCTCCGCGGAGAGGCCCACAGATACGCAGTATTTT. This encodes CASAERPTDTQYF.

This chain connects TRBV4-2 to TRBJ1-3; possible D gene TRBD1, 6 bases. Germline CDR1 reads LGHNA; CDR2 reads YNFKEQ. V was shortened by 5 bases and J by 3 bases, with 23 bases between the two germline ends. This CDR3 has 18 residues. CDR3 nucleotides: TGTGCCAGCAGCGCAACCGCTCACACAGGGAATCGTGGAAACACCATATATTTT. Translating gives CASSATAHTGNRGNTIYF.

In this sample, this clone turned up once. V gene TRBV2 combines with J gene TRBJ2-5, with TRBD1 matching over 9 bases. CDR1 and CDR2 (germline): SNHLY, FYNNEI. V was clipped by 6 bases and J by 3 bases; unmatched bases: 2. CDR3 length equals 13 residues. Written as DNA, the CDR3 is TGTGCCAGCAGAGGGGACAGGGAAGAGACCCAGTACTTC. Translated, it gives CASRGDREETQYF.

This chain connects TRBV6-2 or TRBV6-3 to TRBJ2-5, with 9 bases identical to TRBD2. With 6 bases clipped from V and 0 bases from J, the junction kept 2 bases outside the gene matches. Looked up from germline, CDR1 is MNHEY and CDR2 is SVGEGT. This CDR3 spans 14 amino acids. CDR3 in amino acids: CASRPSGNQETQYF. CDR3 DNA sequence: TGTGCCAGCAGGCCTAGCGGGAACCAAGAGACCCAGTACTTC.

The rearrangement uses TRBV10-3 and TRBJ1-2; 8 nucleotides match TRBD1. The germline gives CDR1 ENHRY, CDR2 SYGVKD. This CDR3 has 13 amino acids. The V gene end was trimmed by 7 bases and the J gene end by 5 bases; junction bases not matched to a gene: 6. As DNA, the CDR3 is TGTGCCATCAACAGACAGGGGAGGTATGGCTACACCTTC. Translation gives CAINRQGRYGYTF.

V and J are TRBV6-2 or TRBV6-3 and TRBJ2-6; D might be TRBD2 (5 bases). V was pared by 4 bases and J by 0 bases, with 25 bases between. CDR3 size: 21 residues. From germline, CDR1 is MNHEY and CDR2 SVGEGT. The CDR3 protein is CASSSKDKFGYGVSGANVLTF. The CDR3 DNA reads as TGTGCCAGCAGTTCCAAAGACAAGTTCGGGTACGGGGTCTCTGGGGCCAACGTCCTGACTTTC.

The chain recombines TRBV30 with TRBJ1-2; no clear D gene. The length of the CDR3 is 13 residues. Germline V gene sequence: CDR1 GTSNPN, CDR2 SVGIG (reference sequence). V gave up 4 bases and J gave up 9 bases, with 18 bases separating them. The CDR3 sequence: CAWTPDPERSYTF. CDR3 in DNA: TGTGCCTGGACCCCCGACCCGGAGAGGAGCTACACCTTC.

J is TRBJ2-7 and V is TRBV30; a possible D gene is TRBD1 (5 bases). The V gene's germline CDR1 is GTSNPN and CDR2 SVGIG (reference sequence). V was clipped by 4 bases and J by 3 bases, with 13 bases between them. This CDR3 comprises 13 residues. The CDR3 coding sequence is TGTGCCTGGAATAGGGGTATGGGCTACGAGCAGTACTTC. It yields the protein CAWNRGMGYEQYF.

The chain couples TRBV5-5 to TRBJ2-2; perhaps TRBD2 as D (6 bases). Germline V gives CDR1 SGHKS, CDR2 YYEKEE (reference sequence). This CDR3 contains 13 residues. Trimming shortened V by 0 bases and J by 6 bases, and 6 bases separated the two germline ends. CDR3 DNA sequence: TGTGCCAGCAGCTTGGGGGGGGCCGGGGAGCTGTTTTTT. Protein: CASSLGGAGELFF.

The chain uses TRBV12-5 and TRBJ2-1; 9 bases align to TRBD2. The CDR3 contains 16 residues. V was clipped by 9 bases and J by 7 bases; unmatched bases: 16. Germline V gene sequence: CDR1 LGHNT, CDR2 FRNRAP. The CDR3 is CASLVIPGLAVNEQFF. The CDR3 bases are TGTGCTAGCCTTGTTATTCCGGGACTAGCTGTGAATGAGCAGTTCTTC.

This clone turned up a few times. The J gene is TRBJ1-5, the V gene TRBV6-2 or TRBV6-3; D might be TRBD1 (6 bases). The germline gives CDR1 MNHEY, CDR2 SVGEGT. The CDR3 sequence is 15 residues long. The V and J ends lost 4 bases and 3 bases respectively, with 13 bases between them. CDR3 in DNA: TGTGCCAGCAGTTTCTCAGGGGTTAACAATCAGCCCCAGCATTTT. This sequence encodes CASSFSGVNNQPQHF.

This rearrangement joins TRBV30 to TRBJ1-6; D possibly corresponds to TRBD1 (6 bases). V lost 0 bases to trimming and J lost 6 bases, with 18 bases between them. In germline, CDR1 is GTSNPN, CDR2 SVGIG (reference sequence). The CDR3 is 17 amino acids. For the CDR3, the DNA is TGTGCCTGGAGTGTACGTGGCAGGGGATGGGGTAATTCACCCCTCCACTTT. The encoded protein is CAWSVRGRGWGNSPLHF.

The count of this clone is one. The V gene is TRBV6-5, the J gene TRBJ1-5, with a tentative D call TRBD1 (6 bases). Germline assignment: CDR1 MNHEY and CDR2 SVGAGI. This CDR3 is 15 amino acids long. Deletions cut 6 bases from V and 4 bases from J, with 16 bases between. CDR3 sequence: CASRLDSFVNQPQHF. The DNA of the CDR3 is TGTGCCAGCAGATTGGACAGCTTCGTGAATCAGCCCCAGCATTTT.

V usage is TRBV27 and J usage is TRBJ1-5; D ambiguous. V was cut by 4 bases and J by 7 bases, with 11 bases left in between. CDR3 length equals 13 residues. The germline V gene encodes CDR1 MNHEY and CDR2 SMNVEV (reference sequence). This chain's CDR3 is CASSSGSGQPQHF. For the CDR3, the DNA is TGTGCCAGCAGTTCCGGGAGTGGACAGCCCCAGCATTTT.

This chain links TRBV9 with TRBJ2-3; 9 nucleotides agree with TRBD2. The ends lost 1 base at V and 4 bases at J; junction bases unmatched: 10. The germline CDR1 and CDR2 sequences are SGDLS and YYNGEE. The CDR3 consists of 17 residues. CDR3 bases: TGTGCCAGCAGCGTACCCCTAGCGGGAAGTTGGCCAGATACGCAGTATTTT. Translating it yields CASSVPLAGSWPDTQYF.